The 19 T cell receptor beta chains reported below all come from one sample, sequenced in a study of early T cells in non-severe SARS-CoV-2 infection. TCRdb re-called the 5' RACE reads with MiXCR, one entry per CDR3 protein. Among roughly 67,000 distinct CDR3 sequences listed, 12% were seen once. Input material: whole blood. Source of these receptors: an adult who was a healthcare worker with PCR-confirmed SARS-CoV-2 infection or an uninfected control (not recorded which).

This clonotype came up a few times. The chain employs TRBV6-1 and TRBJ2-1; D might be TRBD2 (6 bases). Germline CDR1 MNHNS, CDR2 SASEGT. The CDR3 sequence is 15 residues long. Trimming took off 2 bases at V and 3 bases at J, with 11 bases between the two ends. The CDR3 sequence: CASSETDGGYNEQFF. The CDR3 nucleotides read TGTGCCAGCAGTGAAACGGACGGGGGCTACAATGAGCAGTTCTTC.

This clonotype was seen repeatedly, ten times or more. The CDR3 nucleotides read TGCAGTGCTACTGGCCAAGAGACCCAGTACTTC. Translating gives CSATGQETQYF. The chain couples TRBV20-1 to TRBJ2-5; D is undetermined. The CDR3 consists of 11 residues. From germline, CDR1 is DFQATT and CDR2 SNEGSKA (reference sequence). V was clipped by 4 bases and J by 1 base, with 4 bases between them.

This clonotype was observed at least ten times. The chain joins TRBV12-3 or TRBV12-4 to TRBJ2-3, with 9 nucleotides matching TRBD1. The CDR3 has 13 residues. The ends lost 9 bases at V and 5 bases at J; junction bases unmatched: 6. The CDR3 DNA reads TGTGCCAGTCGGGGACAGGGAGTAGATACGCAGTATTTT. It specifies CASRGQGVDTQYF.

This chain connects TRBV20-1 to TRBJ2-1; unclear D gene. Between the trimmed V and J ends, which lost 6 bases and 3 bases, there was a span of 6 bases. CDR3 length: 11 residues. Per germline, CDR1 DFQATT and CDR2 SNEGSKA (reference sequence). The CDR3 protein is CSAWDYNEQFF. DNA for the CDR3: TGCAGTGCATGGGACTACAATGAGCAGTTCTTC.

This clonotype has ten or more counts. As DNA, the CDR3 is TGTGCCAGCAGCCTCCCGGGACTAGTAGAGACCCAGTACTTC. Protein product: CASSLPGLVETQYF. The chain carries TRBV11-2 and TRBJ2-5; the match to TRBD2 covers 8 bases. Germline V lookup: CDR1 SGHAT, CDR2 FQNNGV. The CDR3 contains 14 residues. J gave up 4 bases and V 5 bases, and 6 bases lay outside the gene matches.

This clonotype has only a few counts. The chain is built from TRBV30 and TRBJ2-7, with no clear D. This CDR3 region has 11 residues. V dropped 2 bases and J dropped 3 bases, with 5 bases sitting between them. Looked up from germline, CDR1 is GTSNPN and CDR2 is SVGIG (reference sequence). Here the CDR3 DNA reads TGTGCCTGGAGTTTAAACTACGAGCAGTACTTC. Its translation: CAWSLNYEQYF.

The V and J genes are TRBV12-3 or TRBV12-4 and TRBJ2-6; 9 bases match TRBD1. This CDR3 is 17 amino acids long. Trimming removed 5 bases from V and 2 bases from J; junction bases left unmatched: 7. Written as DNA, the CDR3 is TGTGCCAGCAGTCTCGGACAGGGGAGAACTGGGGCCAACGTCCTGACTTTC. This translates into CASSLGQGRTGANVLTF.

V usage is TRBV30 and J usage is TRBJ2-7; tentatively, D is TRBD2 (5 bases). CDR1 GTSNPN and CDR2 SVGIG come from the germline V gene (reference sequence). Trimming pared 1 base from V and 1 base from J, leaving 11 bases between. The CDR3 runs to 14 residues. CDR3 nucleotides: TGTGCCTGGAGTGGTGGTCGGACTTCCTACGAGCAGTACTTC. Translating it yields CAWSGGRTSYEQYF. The entire variable domain, with the rest obtained from reference TRBV30 and TRBJ2-7, is as follows: SQTIHQWPATLVQPVGSPLSLECTVEGTSNPNLYWYRQAAGRGLQLLFYSVGIGQISSEVPQNLSASRPQDRQFILSSKKLLLSDSGFYLCAWSGGRTSYEQYFGPGTRLTVT.

The rearrangement joins TRBV6-6 to TRBJ1-5; TRBD1 aligns across 9 bases. Germline V gives CDR1 MNHNY, CDR2 SVGAGI (reference sequence). This CDR3 comprises 17 residues. The J segment lost 1 base and the V segment lost 6 bases, leaving 10 bases of the junction unmatched. This CDR3 is CASRKTGGRTSNQPQHF. Written as DNA, the CDR3 is TGTGCCAGCAGGAAGACAGGGGGGAGGACGAGCAATCAGCCCCAGCATTTT.

This clonotype was found a few times. The rearrangement links TRBV19 to TRBJ2-5, with TRBD1 identical over 7 bases. The CDR3 runs to 13 residues. CDR1 is LNHDA, CDR2 SQIVND, per germline (reference sequence). V dropped 6 bases and J dropped 4; count of bases not matched to a gene: 5. The CDR3, as DNA: TGTGCCAGTAGACTGGCAGGGGGAGAGACCCAGTACTTC. It translates to CASRLAGGETQYF.

This clonotype was observed many times. The chain joins TRBV7-9 to TRBJ2-7, with 11 bases identical to TRBD1. The germline V gene has CDR1 SEHNR and CDR2 FQNEAQ (reference sequence). The CDR3 has 14 amino acids. V lost 5 bases and J lost 7; bases outside the gene matches: 7. The CDR3 is CASSPGQGAKEQYF. CDR3 coding DNA: TGTGCCAGCAGCCCCGGACAGGGGGCGAAAGAGCAGTACTTC.

The rearrangement joins TRBV29-1 to TRBJ2-7; the D call may be TRBD1 or TRBD2 (6 bases each). Trimming left V 1 base short and J 0 bases short, with 16 bases between. The germline CDR1 and CDR2 sequences are SQVTM and ANQGSEA. The CDR3 length is 16 residues. CDR3 nucleotides: TGCAGCGTTGAAGCCTACGGGGGCCCTAGCTCCTACGAGCAGTACTTC. Its protein product is CSVEAYGGPSSYEQYF.

This clonotype occurred many times. J is TRBJ1-6 and V is TRBV11-2; D not certain. Per the germline V gene, CDR1 is SGHAT and CDR2 is FQNNGV. The V end was cut by 5 bases, the J end by 9 bases, with 8 bases between. This CDR3 has 12 amino acids. CDR3 protein: CASSPPRSPLHF. CDR3 DNA: TGTGCCAGCAGCCCCCCCCGTTCACCCCTCCACTTT.

The table lists this clonotype with a few counts. The CDR3 coding sequence is TGTGCCAGCATTTCTGGACAGGGGGAACGAAACTCCTACAATGAGCAGTTCTTC. Residues: CASISGQGERNSYNEQFF. The chain joins TRBV6-1 to TRBJ2-1, with 10 bases matching TRBD1. CDR3 size: 18 residues. Germline-derived CDR1 and CDR2 are MNHNS and SASEGT. J gave up 0 bases and V 7 bases, and 12 bases lay outside the gene matches.

This clonotype was recorded a few times. The CDR3 DNA reads TGTGCCAGCAGCTTGGAGGGGGGTGGGCCCTTGGCCCAGTACTTC. Translated: CASSLEGGGPLAQYF. The rearrangement uses TRBV7-2 and TRBJ2-5, with D perhaps being TRBD1 or TRBD2 (6 bases each). The germline V gene encodes CDR1 SGHTA and CDR2 FQGNSA. V was clipped by 3 bases and J by 9 bases, with 20 bases between them. This CDR3 contains 15 residues.

About this clonotype: This sequence may be a read error, since a much larger clone differs from it by one base. CDR3: CSALPPEQTYEQYF. As DNA, the CDR3 is TGCAGTGCCTTGCCCCCGGAACAGACCTACGAGCAGTACTTC. The chain carries TRBV20-1 and TRBJ2-7; no reliable D call. Between the trimmed V and J ends, which lost 6 bases and 2 bases, there was a span of 17 bases. The germline V gene has CDR1 DFQATT and CDR2 SNEGSKA (reference sequence). This CDR3 contains 14 residues.

The chain is built from TRBV7-2 and TRBJ2-1; D is unclear. The CDR3 runs 14 residues. With 1 base removed from V and 3 bases from J, the gap between germline ends came to 7 bases. CDR1 is SGHTA and CDR2 is FQGNSA in the germline V gene. The CDR3 loop is CASSLDPHYNEQFF. For the CDR3, the DNA is TGTGCCAGCAGCTTAGATCCCCACTACAATGAGCAGTTCTTC.

This clonotype was seen at least ten times. The V and J genes are TRBV20-1 and TRBJ2-5; 7 nucleotides agree with TRBD2. V dropped 6 bases and J dropped 4; count of bases not matched to a gene: 11. This CDR3 has 14 residues. Per germline, CDR1 DFQATT and CDR2 SNEGSKA (reference sequence). CDR3 sequence reads: CSATGTSGGETQYF. CDR3 coding DNA: TGCAGTGCCACGGGGACCTCGGGGGGAGAGACCCAGTACTTC.

This clonotype was counted ten times or more. This chain uses TRBV4-3 with TRBJ2-7; 8 positions agree with TRBD1. V shed 8 bases, J shed 2 bases, and the junction held 8 bases outside the gene matches. The CDR3 loop spans 14 amino acids. Germline CDR1 and CDR2: LGHNA and YSLEER. CDR3 protein: CASSGGAGPYEQYF. CDR3 nucleotide sequence: TGCGCCAGCTCAGGGGGCGCGGGCCCCTACGAGCAGTACTTC.